The 16 T cell receptor beta chains given below trace back to one sample, sequenced in a study of T cell responses to AZD1222 COVID-19 vaccine. TCRdb's copy holds only in-frame clones and misses some; the assay was immunoSEQ multiplex PCR. The sample yields around 92,000 clones, 91% seen once. This specimen consisted of peripheral blood, obtained on day 0 of AZD1222 vaccination. The receptors come from an adult in good health.

This chain uses TRBV4-1 with TRBJ2-3, with D perhaps assigned TRBD1 or TRBD2 (6 bases each). V lost 6 bases and J 4 bases, leaving 8 bases between the germline ends. Germline CDR1 MGHRA, CDR2 YSYEKL. The CDR3 runs to 12 residues. The CDR3: CASRGGADTQYF. CDR3 coding DNA: TGCGCCAGCAGGGGGGGCGCAGATACGCAGTATTTT.

The CDR3 DNA follows: TGCGCCAGCAGCCCATCTAGCGTTAGCTCCTACAATGAGCAGTTCTTC. This encodes CASSPSSVSSYNEQFF. This chain joins TRBV4-1 and TRBJ2-1, with D perhaps TRBD2 (6 bases). The V gene's germline CDR1 is MGHRA and CDR2 YSYEKL. V was cut by 4 bases and J by 0 bases, with 13 bases left in between. The CDR3 is made up of 16 amino acids.

The V gene is TRBV6-5, the J gene TRBJ1-2; D is uncertain. V lost 7 bases and J lost 1, with 13 bases in between. Germline loops: CDR1 MNHEY, CDR2 SVGAGI. The CDR3 consists of 14 residues. CDR3 sequence: CASTHSRGNYGYTF. CDR3 DNA sequence: TGTGCCAGCACCCACTCCCGCGGTAACTATGGCTACACCTTC.

The chain links TRBV2 to TRBJ2-7; unclear D gene. The CDR3 length is 16 residues. Germline V lookup: CDR1 SNHLY, CDR2 FYNNEI. V was pared by 3 bases and J by 4 bases, with 19 bases between. The CDR3 DNA reads TGTGCCAGCAGTGAGTACAAACCCAGTGGTTCTTACGAGCAGTACTTC. Amino acid sequence: CASSEYKPSGSYEQYF.

This clone was seen just once. The V call is TRBV19, the J call TRBJ1-4; TRBD1 matches 7 bases. This CDR3 spans 16 amino acids. J lost 1 base, V lost 1 base, and 3 bases had no gene match. Germline V gives CDR1 LNHDA, CDR2 SQIVND (reference sequence). CDR3 sequence (DNA): TGTGCCAGTAGTATAGGCCAGGGGGGAACTAATGAAAAACTGTTTTTT. It yields the protein CASSIGQGGTNEKLFF.

CDR3 nucleotides: TGTGCCAGTAGCATTCGGGTGTGGGGGCGGGACGGGGAGCTGTTTTTT. It translates to CASSIRVWGRDGELFF. This chain connects TRBV19 to TRBJ2-2, with D perhaps TRBD1 or TRBD2 (6 bases each). Trimming cost V 6 bases and J 7 bases, with 21 bases left between them. CDR1 is LNHDA and CDR2 is SQIVND in the germline V gene (reference sequence). This CDR3 is 16 amino acids long. The variable domain in full, with the rest retrieved from reference TRBV19 and TRBJ2-2, is DGGITQSPKYLFRKEGQNVTLSCEQNLNHDAMYWYRQDPGQGLRLIYYSQIVNDFQKGDIAEGYSVSREKKESFPLTVTSAQKNPTAFYLCASSIRVWGRDGELFFGEGSRLTVL.

The V and J genes are TRBV5-1 and TRBJ2-7; D is possibly TRBD1 (6 bases). The V end lost 4 bases, the J end lost 3 bases, and 17 bases lay between the germline ends. CDR3 size: 15 residues. The germline CDR1 and CDR2 sequences are SGHRS and YFSETQ. The CDR3 region is CASSIVQDSHYEQYF. For the CDR3, the DNA is TGCGCCAGCAGCATTGTCCAGGACAGCCACTACGAGCAGTACTTC.

The chain carries TRBV7-9 and TRBJ1-4; D is unresolved. The CDR3 runs to 14 residues. Looked up from germline, CDR1 is SEHNR and CDR2 is FQNEAQ (reference sequence). With 5 bases removed from V and 1 base from J, the gap between germline ends came to 8 bases. The CDR3 nucleotides are TGTGCCAGCAGCCAAAGACAAACTAATGAAAAACTGTTTTTT. Protein product: CASSQRQTNEKLFF. Combining the CDR3 with reference TRBV7-9 and TRBJ1-4 gives the whole variable domain DTGVSQNPRHKITKRGQNVTFRCDPISEHNRLYWYRQTLGQGPEFLTYFQNEAQLEKSRLLSDRFSAERPKGSFSTLEIQRTEQGDSAMYLCASSQRQTNEKLFFGSGTQLSVL.

The CDR3 region has the DNA TGTGCCAGCTCACCACAACACGGCGCTAACTATGGCTACACCTTC. Translation: CASSPQHGANYGYTF. V and J are TRBV18 and TRBJ1-2; D unresolved. The germline CDR1 and CDR2 sequences are KGHSH and LQKENI. V was shortened by 1 base and J by 0 bases, with 9 bases between the two germline ends. The CDR3 is 15 amino acids.

Written as DNA, the CDR3 is TGTGCCAGGCGAGGACAGGGCGGCGGTGAGCAGTTCTTC. Residues: CARRGQGGGEQFF. The rearrangement links TRBV2 to TRBJ2-1, with 8 bases identical to TRBD1. Germline CDR1 reads SNHLY; CDR2 reads FYNNEI. The CDR3 has 13 amino acids. V shed 9 bases and J 9 bases; nucleotides not matched to a gene: 10.

This chain links TRBV9 with TRBJ2-3; D is unresolved. The CDR3 covers 16 residues. V was cut by 0 bases and J by 0 bases, with 11 bases left in between. Germline V gives CDR1 SGDLS, CDR2 YYNGEE. CDR3 amino acids: CASSVEGLGSTDTQYF. The CDR3 coding sequence is TGTGCCAGCAGCGTAGAGGGCCTTGGGAGCACAGATACGCAGTATTTT. The full variable domain, with the rest looked up from reference TRBV9 and TRBJ2-3, is DSGVTQTPKHLITATGQRVTLRCSPRSGDLSVYWYQQSLDQGLQFLIQYYNGEERAKGNILERFSAQQFPDLHSELNLSSLELGDSALYFCASSVEGLGSTDTQYFGPGTRLTVL.

This rearrangement joins TRBV11-2 to TRBJ1-1; 12 nucleotides align to TRBD1. Losses at the gene ends were 4 bases for V and 5 bases for J; bases not matched to a gene: 5. Per the germline V gene, CDR1 is SGHAT and CDR2 is FQNNGV. The CDR3 is 15 residues long. CDR3 sequence reads: CASSSGQGAGTEAFF. DNA for the CDR3: TGTGCCAGCAGCTCGGGACAGGGGGCCGGGACTGAAGCTTTCTTT.

The chain links TRBV5-4 to TRBJ1-1; the D is unclear. Per the germline V gene, CDR1 is SGHNT and CDR2 is YYREEE (reference sequence). The CDR3 has 13 residues. V was cut by 0 bases and J by 2 bases, with 5 bases left in between. The CDR3 DNA follows: TGTGCCAGCAGCTTGGAATTTAACACTGAAGCTTTCTTT. Translating gives CASSLEFNTEAFF. Variable domain in full (rest from reference TRBV5-4 and TRBJ1-1): ETGVTQSPTHLIKTRGQQVTLRCSSQSGHNTVSWYQQALGQGPQFIFQYYREEENGRGNFPPRFSGLQFPNYSSELNVNALELDDSALYLCASSLEFNTEAFFGQGTRLTVV.

The J gene is TRBJ1-3, the V gene TRBV30; D gene unclear. There are 12 residues in the CDR3. Germline values: CDR1 GTSNPN, CDR2 SVGIG (reference sequence). V was cut by 1 base and J by 4 bases, with 5 bases left in between. This CDR3 reads CAWSDRGNTIYF. The CDR3 nucleotides read TGTGCCTGGAGTGACCGGGGAAACACCATATATTTT.

The rearrangement joins TRBV9 to TRBJ2-7; TRBD1 agrees at 8 bases. The germline gives CDR1 SGDLS, CDR2 YYNGEE. Losses at the gene ends were 3 bases for V and 9 bases for J; bases not matched to a gene: 11. This CDR3 is 14 amino acids long. The DNA for the CDR3 is TGTGCCAGCAGCGCGATAGGGACAGGAGTGGCGCAGTACTTC. The encoded protein is CASSAIGTGVAQYF.

The chain combines TRBV30 with TRBJ1-6; 7 nucleotides line up with TRBD1. Trimming at V came to 1 base and at J to 7 bases, leaving 1 base not matched to a gene. CDR3 length: 13 amino acids. Germline assignment: CDR1 GTSNPN and CDR2 SVGIG (reference sequence). The CDR3 DNA follows: TGTGCCTGGAGTGGACAGGGAAATTCACCCCTCCACTTT. Protein product: CAWSGQGNSPLHF.